This T cell receptor (beta chain) was sequenced for a study of shared clonotypes between healthy human individuals. The overall study: Every donor yielded three CD4 naive, three CD4 memory, two CD8 naive and one CD8 memory plate. Points from the study as a whole: Among a handful of donors, approximately 5% of naive CD4 clonotypes were found in common.

With 5 bases removed from V and 4 bases from J, the gap between germline ends came to 9 bases. This CDR3 is 13 amino acids long. The germline V gene encodes CDR1 SGHTA and CDR2 FQGTGA. Worth noting for this clone: Its antigen is unidentified. Within the sample, other DNA sequences also encode this same CDR3.

Nashville, Tennessee was home to all donors, who were Caucasian adults. Sequenced by immunoSEQ multiplex PCR; TCRdb stores in-frame clones only, minus some. The sample has some 2,500,000 clones; about nine tenths are singletons. The chain carries TRBV7-3 and TRBJ1-5, with D possibly being TRBD1 (5 bases). The TCR was taken from a man aged 18 to 29 in good health. Some clones in this sample may be carry-over from other donors' samples. The sample taken for sequencing was naive CD4+ T cells from PBMCs. Stated subset: CD45RA+ positively selected. The CDR3 DNA reads TGTGCCAGCAGCCCTGACAGAAATCAGCCCCAGCATTTT. Encoded protein: CASSPDRNQPQHF.